Listed here is a single T cell receptor (beta chain). Its antigen is unknown. These data belong to a study of OX40 agonist ivuxolimab in advanced cancers. In the study overall: Enrollees could have had prior anti-PD-1, anti-PD-L1 or anti-CTLA-4 therapy, which roughly 40% had received. Findings and limits, study-wide: Individuals who were partial responders at 0.1-3.0 mg/kg had clonal expansion that ranked among the lowest. The study found that CD8+ T cells averaged more expanded clones than CD4+.

Data came from immunoSEQ multiplex PCR; TCRdb stores just in-frame clones and leaves some out. The table shows about 77,000 clones, with about nine tenths occurring only once. Autoimmune disease history or systemic immunosuppression barred patients. Germline V gene sequence: CDR1 MNHEY, CDR2 SVGAGI. V lost 0 bases and J lost 6; bases outside the gene matches: 7. The CDR3 length is 16 residues. This chain uses TRBV6-5 with TRBJ1-5, with 8 bases aligning to TRBD1. The starting material was CD4+ or CD8+ T cells sorted from blood, obtained in a trial of the OX40 agonist ivuxolimab. This receptor was taken from an adult with an advanced solid tumor such as melanoma, head and neck, liver or kidney cancer. In DNA, the CDR3 is TGTGCCAGCAGTTACTCGAGGCAGGGGGCGGCTCAGCCCCAGCATTTT. Amino acid sequence: CASSYSRQGAAQPQHF.